This T cell receptor (beta chain) was sequenced during a study of esophageal squamous cell carcinoma under preoperative chemotherapy. One entry per CDR3 protein, called by TCRdb with MiXCR from the PCR reads. Of some 30,000 distinct CDR3 sequences listed, around half are singletons. CDR1 ENHRY and CDR2 SYGVKD come from the germline V gene. Trimming removed 6 bases from V and 3 bases from J, with 13 bases in between. The length of the CDR3 is 14 residues. General study results and limits: After treatment, tumor-infiltrating lymphocytes seemed to come partly from incoming peripheral T cells, not only local changes.

The sample's time point: after preoperative PTX-NDP chemotherapy. This clonotype was observed at least ten times. Its specificity is unknown. This material was collected from a patient given preoperative chemotherapy. This clonotype originated in a human donor with esophageal squamous cell carcinoma. The donor label of this sample is uncertain. The chain links TRBV10-3 to TRBJ2-3; the D is unclear. CDR3 region: CAISEQSSTDTQYF. DNA for the CDR3: TGTGCCATCAGCGAACAGAGCAGTACAGATACGCAGTATTTT.